This T cell receptor (beta chain) was captured by sequencing in a study of tumor-infiltrating lymphocytes in primary liver carcinoma. Study overall: Lesions, classed as T1-T3 N0M0, spanned roughly 4.2 to 11 cm across. Overall study results and limits: It was in tumors, not blood, that the top-250-clone fraction was significantly higher (p = 0.039). Because of bulk unsorted sampling, CD4+ and CD8+ repertoires were not subjected to comparison.

The template, around 540 ng total RNA, yielded TCR beta cDNA made with a constant-region primer. Three nested multiplex PCR rounds, a slightly modified ARM-PCR method, built the TCR beta libraries. The study ran its first two PCR rounds for approximately 11 cycles each, using TRBV1-TRBV30 forward primers and a C-beta reverse primer. Using its own MiXCR run on the multiplex PCR reads, TCRdb lists one record per CDR3 protein. The sample yields hundreds of thousands of distinct CDR3 sequences, less than 75% seen once. Germline DNA was also extracted, and blood RNA derived from unsorted whole blood. This clonotype has only a few counts. Its antigen is unknown. Relative to the germline gene, one junction end is altered; a read error may explain this. Germline V gene sequence: CDR1 SEHNR, CDR2 FQNEAQ (reference sequence). The CDR3 totals 17 residues.

The receptor was isolated from a man aged 35-49 years with primary liver carcinoma and hepatitis B virus infection. The V call is TRBV7-9, the J call TRBJ2-3, with D perhaps matching TRBD2 (6 bases). Sequences were obtained from peripheral blood. This CDR3 is CASSLGGSGVPTDTQYF. The CDR3 DNA is TGTGCTAGCAGCTTAGGTGGTTCGGGAGTTCCCACAGATACGCAGTATTTT. Full variable domain (outside the CDR3, taken from reference TRBV7-9 and TRBJ2-3): DTGVSQNPRHKITKRGQNVTFRCDPISEHNRLYWYRQTLGQGPEFLTYFQNEAQLEKSRLLSDRFSAERPKGSFSTLEIQRTEQGDSAMYLCASSLGGSGVPTDTQYFGPGTRLTVL.